This passage covers 32 T cell receptor beta chains from one sample sequenced in a study of T cell responses to AZD1222 COVID-19 vaccine. Only in-frame clones appear in the TCRdb table, and some are missing; sequencing was by immunoSEQ multiplex PCR. The sample contains some 120,000 clones, about nine tenths of which appear only once. The input for sequencing was peripheral blood, taken 28 days after the second AZD1222 dose. All receptors derive from an adult who received the AZD1222 COVID-19 vaccine.

The rearrangement links TRBV6-5 to TRBJ1-2; weak D call: TRBD1 (5 bases). Germline assignment: CDR1 MNHEY and CDR2 SVGAGI. With 8 bases removed from V and 7 bases from J, the gap between germline ends came to 11 bases. This CDR3 contains 11 residues. The DNA for the CDR3 is TGTGCCAGCGGGACCTCAGTTGGCTACACCTTC. Amino acid sequence: CASGTSVGYTF.

The chain employs TRBV7-2 and TRBJ2-5; a possible D gene is TRBD2 (6 bases). V was trimmed by 7 bases and J by 6 bases, leaving 12 bases between them. The CDR3 runs 12 residues. CDR1 and CDR2 from the germline V gene are SGHTA and FQGNSA. CDR3 protein: CASTGGSQTQYF. CDR3 nucleotide sequence: TGTGCCAGCACCGGAGGGTCGCAGACCCAGTACTTC. Full variable domain (outside the CDR3, taken from reference TRBV7-2 and TRBJ2-5): GAGVSQSPSNKVTEKGKDVELRCDPISGHTALYWYRQSLGQGLEFLIYFQGNSAPDKSGLPSDRFSAERTGGSVSTLTIQRTQQEDSAVYLCASTGGSQTQYFGPGTRLLVL.

The V gene is TRBV28, the J gene TRBJ2-7, with D possibly matching TRBD2 (6 bases). Trimming took off 2 bases at V and 5 bases at J, with 19 bases between the two ends. CDR3 length: 16 amino acids. Germline lookup yields CDR1 MDHEN and CDR2 SYDVKM. The CDR3 loop is CASSLGLARPLHEQYF. Written as DNA, the CDR3 is TGTGCCAGCAGTTTAGGGCTAGCGCGACCCCTTCACGAGCAGTACTTC.

The chain employs TRBV3-1 (or the pseudogene TRBV3-2) and TRBJ1-5; D call uncertain. Per germline, CDR1 LGHDT and CDR2 YNNKEL (reference sequence). The CDR3 is 13 amino acids. V lost 3 bases, J lost 7 bases, and 10 bases lay in between. The CDR3 bases are TGTGCCAGCAGCCACGAGGATGGACAGCCCCAGCATTTT. It codes for CASSHEDGQPQHF.

The chain joins TRBV10-1 to TRBJ1-1; tentative D call: TRBD1 (6 bases). The CDR3 sequence is 14 residues long. Germline lookup yields CDR1 WNHNN and CDR2 SYGVQD (reference sequence). V lost 3 bases, J lost 7 bases, and 15 bases lay in between. The CDR3 spells CASSDGQRALEAFF. The DNA of the CDR3 is TGCGCCAGCAGTGATGGACAGAGAGCACTTGAAGCTTTCTTT.

This rearrangement joins TRBV5-1 to TRBJ1-1; D ambiguous. The CDR3 loop spans 13 amino acids. CDR1 is SGHRS and CDR2 is YFSETQ in the germline V gene. Trimming stripped 4 bases from V and 1 base from J, with 8 bases between. The CDR3 DNA reads as TGCGCCAGCAGCGTTTGGGGGAACACTGAAGCTTTCTTT. Protein: CASSVWGNTEAFF.

This chain joins TRBV6-1 and TRBJ1-6, with TRBD1 matching over 10 bases. In germline, CDR1 is MNHNS, CDR2 SASEGT. This CDR3 region has 17 residues. V dropped 4 bases and J dropped 5; count of bases not matched to a gene: 8. This chain's CDR3 is CASSGRQGAANNSPLHF. The CDR3 region has the DNA TGTGCCAGCAGTGGGAGACAGGGGGCGGCAAATAATTCACCCCTCCACTTT.

This chain connects TRBV28 to TRBJ1-5; D unclear. Trimming removed 5 bases at V and 2 bases at J, with 13 bases between. This CDR3 is 15 amino acids long. Germline assignment: CDR1 MDHEN and CDR2 SYDVKM. CDR3 DNA sequence: TGTGCCAGCAGTCCGCCGCCTACGGGCAATCAGCCCCAGCATTTT. The encoded protein is CASSPPPTGNQPQHF. Together with reference TRBV28 and TRBJ1-5, the CDR3 gives the full variable domain: DVKVTQSSRYLVKRTGEKVFLECVQDMDHENMFWYRQDPGLGLRLIYFSYDVKMKEKGDIPEGYSVSREKKERFSLILESASTNQTSMYLCASSPPPTGNQPQHFGDGTRLSIL.

The rearrangement joins TRBV6-6 to TRBJ1-1; 7 bases match TRBD1. V lost 7 bases, J lost 7 bases, and 9 bases stayed unmatched. CDR1 MNHNY and CDR2 SVGAGI come from the germline V gene (reference sequence). The CDR3 runs to 13 residues. DNA for the CDR3: TGTGCCAGCACGCCGACAGGGCTCAATGAAGCTTTCTTT. As protein: CASTPTGLNEAFF.

J is TRBJ2-7 and V is TRBV5-1; 10 bases are a match to TRBD1. The junction had 2 bases not matched to a gene; V was cut back by 2 bases and J by 6 bases. The CDR3 totals 13 residues. The V gene's germline CDR1 is SGHRS and CDR2 YFSETQ. CDR3 protein: CASSFGQGVEQYF. The CDR3 DNA reads TGCGCCAGCAGCTTTGGACAGGGGGTCGAGCAGTACTTC.

In DNA, the CDR3 is TGTGCCAGCAGCTTAGATCAGGGCAGGGTGTATTTT. It encodes CASSLDQGRVYF. The chain carries TRBV11-3 and TRBJ2-3; tentatively, D is TRBD1 (5 bases). V was clipped by 0 bases and J by 14 bases, with 12 bases between them. CDR1 is SGHNT and CDR2 is YENEEA in the germline V gene. This CDR3 is 12 amino acids long.

The chain has TRBV7-2 and TRBJ2-1; 8 bases are a match to TRBD2. Looked up from germline, CDR1 is SGHTA and CDR2 is FQGNSA. With 0 bases clipped from V and 2 bases from J, the junction kept 6 bases outside the gene matches. CDR3 length: 17 residues. The CDR3 bases are TGTGCCAGCAGCTTAGCGTTAGCTAGCGGGCCCTACAATGAGCAGTTCTTC. Its protein product is CASSLALASGPYNEQFF.

The sample holds a few counts of this clone. The genes are TRBV29-1 and TRBJ2-2; possible D gene TRBD1, 7 bases. Germline values: CDR1 SQVTM, CDR2 ANQGSEA. V lost 4 bases to trimming and J lost 5 bases, with 14 bases between them. The CDR3 extends over 14 amino acids. The CDR3 reads CSVGPPGGTGELFF. In DNA, the CDR3 is TGCAGCGTTGGCCCACCAGGGGGGACCGGGGAGCTGTTTTTT.

This clone was observed once. The chain uses TRBV12-3 or TRBV12-4 and TRBJ1-1, with a tentative D call TRBD1 (5 bases). The V end lost 3 bases, the J end lost 5 bases, and 7 bases lay between the germline ends. The CDR3 covers 12 residues. This CDR3 reads CASSFEGTEAFF. DNA for the CDR3: TGTGCCAGCAGTTTTGAGGGGACTGAAGCTTTCTTT.

V gene TRBV10-3 combines with J gene TRBJ1-4; 7 positions agree with TRBD1. The CDR3 contains 15 residues. V was pared by 0 bases and J by 5 bases, with 3 bases of the junction left unmatched. Germline values: CDR1 ENHRY, CDR2 SYGVKD. The CDR3 sequence is CAISESTGKNEKLFF. For the CDR3, the DNA is TGTGCCATCAGTGAGTCGACAGGGAAAAATGAAAAACTGTTTTTT.

This clone appeared once. This chain links TRBV2 with TRBJ2-7; 10 bases fit TRBD2. Germline-derived CDR1 and CDR2 are SNHLY and FYNNEI. V lost 3 bases and J lost 3; bases outside the gene matches: 11. The CDR3 totals 17 residues. CDR3 residues: CASSDLGLAELNYEQYF. The CDR3 coding sequence is TGTGCCAGCAGTGATTTAGGACTAGCGGAACTTAACTACGAGCAGTACTTC.

The chain is built from TRBV7-2 and TRBJ1-3; no clear D gene. V lost 3 bases and J lost 1, with 4 bases in between. From germline, CDR1 is SGHTA and CDR2 FQGNSA. There are 13 residues in the CDR3. The CDR3 is CASSLRSGNTIYF. The CDR3 region has the DNA TGTGCCAGCAGCTTGCGGTCTGGAAACACCATATATTTT.

V and J are TRBV7-9 and TRBJ1-6; TRBD1 matches 7 bases. The CDR3 runs 15 residues. J was trimmed by 4 bases and V by 3 bases; bases with no gene match: 3. Per germline, CDR1 SEHNR and CDR2 FQNEAQ (reference sequence). CDR3 nucleotides: TGTGCCAGCAGCTTCGACAGGGAGTATAATTCACCCCTCCACTTT. Amino acids: CASSFDREYNSPLHF.

This rearrangement joins TRBV6-5 to TRBJ1-2, with no clear D. Looked up from germline, CDR1 is MNHEY and CDR2 is SVGAGI. Trimming took 2 bases from V and 1 from J, leaving 14 bases between them. The CDR3 totals 16 residues. CDR3 amino acids: CASSYVGSTDNYGYTF. The CDR3 DNA reads as TGTGCCAGCAGTTACGTGGGCTCCACCGATAACTATGGCTACACCTTC.

The genes are TRBV2 and TRBJ1-2; no reliable D call. The CDR3 extends over 15 amino acids. The germline gives CDR1 SNHLY, CDR2 FYNNEI. Trimming took 4 bases from V and 2 from J, leaving 14 bases between them. The CDR3 DNA reads TGTGCCAGCAGTGTTCAGGCCGGCATCAACTATGGCTACACCTTC. Translation: CASSVQAGINYGYTF.

The chain employs TRBV18 and TRBJ2-6; D call uncertain. Germline CDR1 reads KGHSH; CDR2 reads LQKENI. The CDR3 runs to 15 residues. The V end lost 5 bases, the J end lost 0 bases, and 8 bases lay between the germline ends. The chain's CDR3 is CASSSLGSGANVLTF. The CDR3 DNA sequence: TGTGCCAGCTCATCTTTGGGCTCTGGGGCCAACGTCCTGACTTTC.

The rearrangement joins TRBV4-2 to TRBJ2-1; D possibly corresponds to TRBD1 (6 bases). Trimming took off 1 base at V and 1 base at J, with 11 bases between the two ends. CDR1 LGHNA and CDR2 YNFKEQ come from the germline V gene. This CDR3 has 16 amino acids. DNA for the CDR3: TGTGCCAGCAGCCAAGTACAGGGTAATTCCTACAATGAGCAGTTCTTC. It encodes CASSQVQGNSYNEQFF.

V and J are TRBV27 and TRBJ2-6, with 7 bases matching TRBD1. Germline V gene data show CDR1 as MNHEY and CDR2 as SMNVEV (reference sequence). CDR3 length: 13 amino acids. J gave up 12 bases and V 5 bases, and 7 bases lay outside the gene matches. CDR3 sequence: CASSNRDSGVLTF. CDR3 sequence (DNA): TGTGCCAGCAGTAACCGGGACAGTGGCGTCCTGACTTTC.

The V and J genes are TRBV4-1 and TRBJ2-2, with TRBD2 matching 7 bases. CDR1 is MGHRA, CDR2 YSYEKL, per germline. V trimming: 5 bases; J trimming: 4 bases; junction bases outside the gene matches: 7. The length of the CDR3 is 15 residues. This CDR3 reads CASSSGTISTGELFF. The CDR3 region has the DNA TGCGCCAGCAGCTCCGGGACTATTTCCACCGGGGAGCTGTTTTTT.

This clone was observed once. The V gene is TRBV25-1, the J gene TRBJ2-3; D is uncertain. This CDR3 region has 18 residues. V shed 5 bases and J shed 2 bases, with 23 bases lying between them. Germline CDR1 MGHDK, CDR2 SYGVNS. CDR3 amino acids: CASSHIIGQKNYTDTQYF. The CDR3, as DNA: TGTGCCAGCAGTCACATAATCGGGCAGAAAAACTACACAGATACGCAGTATTTT.

V usage is TRBV2 and J usage is TRBJ1-2; tentative D call: TRBD1 (5 bases). Trimming left V 8 bases short and J 1 base short, with 17 bases between. The CDR3 consists of 15 residues. CDR1 is SNHLY, CDR2 FYNNEI, per germline. CDR3 in DNA: TGTGCCAGCGTGCCAGAGAGGGGACTTAACTATGGCTACACCTTC. Translating gives CASVPERGLNYGYTF.

The V call is TRBV3-1 (or the pseudogene TRBV3-2), the J call TRBJ1-5; D is ambiguous. Germline values: CDR1 LGHDT, CDR2 YNNKEL (reference sequence). The CDR3 sequence is 14 residues long. V gave up 4 bases and J gave up 7 bases, with 14 bases separating them. The CDR3 loop is CASSPREGNQPQHF. The CDR3 DNA reads TGTGCCAGCAGCCCCCGGGAGGGTAACCAGCCCCAGCATTTT.

The chain employs TRBV2 and TRBJ1-5, with TRBD1 matching 7 bases. This CDR3 comprises 15 residues. V shed 6 bases, J shed 0 bases, and the junction held 5 bases outside the gene matches. Germline V gene lookup returns CDR1 SNHLY and CDR2 FYNNEI. DNA for the CDR3: TGTGCCAGCAGGAGCGGGACAGCTAGCAATCAGCCCCAGCATTTT. As protein: CASRSGTASNQPQHF.

The V call is TRBV28, the J call TRBJ1-1; tentative D call: TRBD1 (6 bases). Trimming pared 2 bases from V and 1 base from J, leaving 8 bases between. This CDR3 comprises 14 residues. Germline values: CDR1 MDHEN, CDR2 SYDVKM. DNA for the CDR3: TGTGCCAGCAGTTTACCAGGGGCGAACACTGAAGCTTTCTTT. This sequence encodes CASSLPGANTEAFF.

The J gene is TRBJ1-2, the V gene TRBV19; possibly TRBD1 for D (5 bases). The CDR3 has 16 residues. V was shortened by 5 bases and J by 4 bases, with 20 bases between the two germline ends. Germline V gene sequence: CDR1 LNHDA, CDR2 SQIVND (reference sequence). The CDR3 reads CASSGGMEKGLYGYTF. The CDR3 bases are TGTGCCAGTAGTGGAGGGATGGAAAAGGGGCTCTATGGCTACACCTTC.

The V call is TRBV5-4, the J call TRBJ2-2, with 11 bases that match TRBD2. Trimming removed 6 bases from V and 4 bases from J; junction bases left unmatched: 5. Germline V CDR1 and CDR2: SGHNT, YYREEE (reference sequence). The CDR3 spans 15 residues. CDR3 in amino acids: CASTLSGGGTGELFF. The CDR3 DNA follows: TGTGCCAGCACCCTTAGCGGGGGGGGCACCGGGGAGCTGTTTTTT.

The gene calls are TRBV7-2 and TRBJ1-6; D is ambiguous. The germline gives CDR1 SGHTA, CDR2 FQGNSA. CDR3 length: 12 residues. Trimming cost V 4 bases and J 10 bases, with 8 bases left between them. CDR3 region: CASSSRVSPLHF. Written as DNA, the CDR3 is TGTGCCAGCAGCTCTAGAGTATCACCCCTCCACTTT. Full variable domain (rest looked up from reference TRBV7-2 and TRBJ1-6): GAGVSQSPSNKVTEKGKDVELRCDPISGHTALYWYRQSLGQGLEFLIYFQGNSAPDKSGLPSDRFSAERTGGSVSTLTIQRTQQEDSAVYLCASSSRVSPLHFGNGTRLTVT.